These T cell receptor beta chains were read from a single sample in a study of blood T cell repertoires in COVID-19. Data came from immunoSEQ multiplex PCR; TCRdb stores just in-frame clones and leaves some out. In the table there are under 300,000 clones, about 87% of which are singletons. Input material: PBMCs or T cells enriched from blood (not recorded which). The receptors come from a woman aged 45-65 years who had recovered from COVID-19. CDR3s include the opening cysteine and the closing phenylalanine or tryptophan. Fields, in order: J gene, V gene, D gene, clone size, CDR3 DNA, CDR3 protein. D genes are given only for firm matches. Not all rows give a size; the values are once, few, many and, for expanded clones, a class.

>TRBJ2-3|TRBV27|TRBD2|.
TGTGCCAGCAGTTCTTTACGAATAGCGGGAGGGACAGATACGCAGTATTTT
CASSSLRIAGGTDTQYF
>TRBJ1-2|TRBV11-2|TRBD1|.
TGTGCCAGCACTGAGGACAGGACGAGCTTC
CASTEDRTSF
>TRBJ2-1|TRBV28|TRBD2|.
TGTGCCAGCAGGCCCCCGGGACTAGCATCGGTCTTC
CASRPPGLASVF
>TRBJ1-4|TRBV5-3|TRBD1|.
TGTGCCAGAAGCTTAATGGACAGGGTTGCAAAGGCTAATGAAAAACTGTTTTTT
CARSLMDRVAKANEKLFF
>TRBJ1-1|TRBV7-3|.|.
TGTGCCAGCAGCTTACAGGGGCGAAATGAAGCTTTCTTT
CASSLQGRNEAFF
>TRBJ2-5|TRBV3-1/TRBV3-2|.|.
TGTGCCAGCAGCCAAAAGCCCCAAGAGACCCAGTACTTC
CASSQKPQETQYF
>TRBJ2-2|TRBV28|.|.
TGTGCCAGCAGTCCCAAGGGGGTGTTTAAGGCCGGGGAGCTGTTTTTT
CASSPKGVFKAGELFF
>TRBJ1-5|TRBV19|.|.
TGTGCCAGTAAAGTTTTGCAGGGGTACCAGCCCCAGCATTTT
CASKVLQGYQPQHF
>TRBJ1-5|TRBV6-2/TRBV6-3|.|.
TGTGCCAGCAGTTCAGGTATTAGCAATCAGCCCCAGCATTTT
CASSSGISNQPQHF
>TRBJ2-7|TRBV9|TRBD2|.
TGTGCCAGCAGCGCTTCTAGCGGAGGTTCCTACGAGCAGTACTTC
CASSASSGGSYEQYF
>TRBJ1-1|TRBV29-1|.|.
TGCAGCGTTGAGGTAGCCATAAACACTGAAGCTTTCTTT
CSVEVAINTEAFF
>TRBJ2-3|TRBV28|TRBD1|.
TGTGCCAGCAGTCCCGACAGGGGGACAGATACGCAGTATTTT
CASSPDRGTDTQYF
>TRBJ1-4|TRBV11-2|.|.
TGTGCCAGCAGCTTAGCAGGGGTGGGTGAAAAACTGTTTTTT
CASSLAGVGEKLFF
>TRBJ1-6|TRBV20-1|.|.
TGCAGTGCTAGTGTTCCTGGGGCGGACGATTCACCCCTCCACTTT
CSASVPGADDSPLHF
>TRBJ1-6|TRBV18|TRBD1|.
TGTGCCAGCTCACCAAACCGGGACAGATATAATTCACCCCTCCACTTT
CASSPNRDRYNSPLHF
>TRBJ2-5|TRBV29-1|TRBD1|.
TGCAGCGTTGAAAATATCCGGGACAGGGCTGAGACCCAGTACTTC
CSVENIRDRAETQYF
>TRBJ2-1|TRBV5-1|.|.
TGCGCCAGCAATCCGGGAAATCCGGGCAATGAGCAGTTCTTC
CASNPGNPGNEQFF
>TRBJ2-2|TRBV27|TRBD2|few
TGTGCCAGCAGTTTGAATAGCGGGAGGGTTACCGGGGAGCTGTTTTTT
CASSLNSGRVTGELFF
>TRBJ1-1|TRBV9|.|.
TGTGCCAGCAGCGTCAGATCCGGACACCCCGGATCGAACACTGAAGCTTTCTTT
CASSVRSGHPGSNTEAFF
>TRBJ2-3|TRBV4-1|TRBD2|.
TGCGCCAGCAGCCAAGAGATAGAGCGGGATTGGGCAGATACGCAGTATTTT
CASSQEIERDWADTQYF
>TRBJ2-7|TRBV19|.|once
TGTGCCAGTAGTAGGAACAGGGATCGCGAGCAGTACTTC
CASSRNRDREQYF
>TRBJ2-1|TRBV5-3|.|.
TGTGCCAGAAGCCCACGGACTGTAGCCCTCCTATACAATGAGCAGTTCTTC
CARSPRTVALLYNEQFF
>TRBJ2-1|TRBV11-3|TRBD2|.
TGTGCCAGCAGCTTAAGAGCGGGAGTGTACAATGAGCAGTTCTTC
CASSLRAGVYNEQFF
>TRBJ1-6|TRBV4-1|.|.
TGCGCCAGCAGCCAAGGTGCGGCCTATAATTCACCCCTCCACTTT
CASSQGAAYNSPLHF
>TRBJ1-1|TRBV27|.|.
TGTGCCAGCAGTTTAAGGGGTGTAGACGGAAGGAACACTGAAGCTTTCTTT
CASSLRGVDGRNTEAFF
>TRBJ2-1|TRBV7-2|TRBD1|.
TGTGCCAGCAGCTTAACAGGCGGACAGGGAGCGGATAATGAGCAGTTCTTC
CASSLTGGQGADNEQFF
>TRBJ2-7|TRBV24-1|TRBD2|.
TGTGCCACCAGTTTCTCACCGGGACTAGCCTCCTACGAGCAGTACTTC
CATSFSPGLASYEQYF
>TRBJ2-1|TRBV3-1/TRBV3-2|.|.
TGTGCCAGCAGCCGAGGGAGTCTAAGGAGTTTACATGAGCAGTTCTTC
CASSRGSLRSLHEQFF
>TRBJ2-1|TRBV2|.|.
TGTGCCAGCATAGTCGGTATCACTGAGCAGTTCTTC
CASIVGITEQFF
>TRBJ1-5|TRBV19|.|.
TGTGCCAGTAGTCCCGACAGGTATGGACAGCCCCAGCATTTT
CASSPDRYGQPQHF
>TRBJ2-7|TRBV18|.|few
TGTGCCAGCTCACCACCGCCGGGGACACGGCAGTACTTC
CASSPPPGTRQYF
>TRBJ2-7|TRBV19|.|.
TGTGCCAGTAGGACCCGGACAGCCTTCTACGAGCAGTACTTC
CASRTRTAFYEQYF
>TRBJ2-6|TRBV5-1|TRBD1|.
TGCGCCAGCAGCTGGGGGGACAGGGTCTCTGGGGCCAACGTCCTGACTTTC
CASSWGDRVSGANVLTF
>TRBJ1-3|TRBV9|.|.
TGTGCCAGCAGCGCTTACTCCGGGACATTACCATCTGGAAACACCATATATTTT
CASSAYSGTLPSGNTIYF
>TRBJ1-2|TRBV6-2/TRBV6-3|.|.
TGTGCCAGCAGTTACTCGAACACAGGGAAAAGTATAAACTATGGCTACACCTTC
CASSYSNTGKSINYGYTF
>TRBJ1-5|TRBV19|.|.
TGTGCCAGTAGGATGCCAGGGGCCGAGGGCAATCAGCCCCAGCATTTT
CASRMPGAEGNQPQHF
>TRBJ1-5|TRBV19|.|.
TGTGCCAGTAGCCAGGGGTGGTCGGGCAATCAGCCCCAGCATTTT
CASSQGWSGNQPQHF
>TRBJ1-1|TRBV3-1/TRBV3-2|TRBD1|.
TGTGCCAGCAGCCCGACAGGGACCACTGAAGCTTTCTTT
CASSPTGTTEAFF
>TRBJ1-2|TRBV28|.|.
TGTGCCAGCAGTGACGGGACACCCTATGGCTACACCTTC
CASSDGTPYGYTF
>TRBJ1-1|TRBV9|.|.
TGTGCCAGCAGCCCCCGCCGGGATCTCGGACGAGAAGAAGCTTTCTTT
CASSPRRDLGREEAFF
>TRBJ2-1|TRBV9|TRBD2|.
TGTGCCAGCAGCGCACGACTAGCGGGAGAATGGAATGAGCAGTTCTTC
CASSARLAGEWNEQFF
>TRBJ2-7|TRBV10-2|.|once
TGCGCCAGCAGCCCCGAGAGGTACTACGAGCAGTACTTC
CASSPERYYEQYF
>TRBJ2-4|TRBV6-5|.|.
TGTGCCAGCAGTCCACGCAGGGACAAAAACATTCAGTACTTC
CASSPRRDKNIQYF
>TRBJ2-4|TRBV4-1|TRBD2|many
TGCGCCAGCAGCCACGGGACTAGCAAAAACATTCAGTACTTC
CASSHGTSKNIQYF
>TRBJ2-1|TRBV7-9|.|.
TGTGCCAGCAGCCCTCTACGAGCGACGGGTGAGCAGTTCTTC
CASSPLRATGEQFF
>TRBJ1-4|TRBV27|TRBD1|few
TGTGCCAGCAGATCCGAGGCGGGGACAGTAAATGAAAAACTGTTTTTT
CASRSEAGTVNEKLFF
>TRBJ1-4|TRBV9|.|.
TGTGCCAGCAGCTCAAGGGCAGGGGACGGTGAAAAACTGTTTTTT
CASSSRAGDGEKLFF
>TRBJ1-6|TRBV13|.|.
TGTGCCAGCAGCTTAGGGGGGGGTTCACCCCTCCACTTT
CASSLGGGSPLHF